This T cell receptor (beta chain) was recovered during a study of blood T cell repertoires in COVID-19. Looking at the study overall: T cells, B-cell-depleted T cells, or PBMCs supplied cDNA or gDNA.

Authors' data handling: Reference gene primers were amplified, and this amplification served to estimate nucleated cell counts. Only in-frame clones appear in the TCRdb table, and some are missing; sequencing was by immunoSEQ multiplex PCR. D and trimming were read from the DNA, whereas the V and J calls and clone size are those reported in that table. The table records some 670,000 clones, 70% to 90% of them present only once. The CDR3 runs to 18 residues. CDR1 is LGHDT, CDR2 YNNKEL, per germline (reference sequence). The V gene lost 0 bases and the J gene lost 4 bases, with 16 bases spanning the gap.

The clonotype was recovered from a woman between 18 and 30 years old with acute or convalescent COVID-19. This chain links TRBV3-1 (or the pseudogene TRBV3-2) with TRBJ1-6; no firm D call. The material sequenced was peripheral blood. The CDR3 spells CASSQESGQWAYNSPLHF. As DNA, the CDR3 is TGTGCCAGCAGCCAAGAAAGTGGCCAGTGGGCTTATAATTCACCCCTCCACTTT.